This T cell receptor beta chain was recovered during a study of blood T cell repertoires in COVID-19. Clones were read by immunoSEQ multiplex PCR, and TCRdb kept only the in-frame ones, dropping some. The table includes hundreds of thousands of clones, around 85% detected once. The CDR3 covers 13 residues. With V trimmed by 3 bases and J by 8 bases, 4 bases remained unmatched. This clonotype was sampled from a young woman with acute or convalescent COVID-19. The gene calls are TRBV12-3 or TRBV12-4 and TRBJ1-2; 9 nucleotides align to TRBD1. Material: peripheral blood. The CDR3 sequence is CASSFGTGMGYTF. In DNA form, the CDR3 reads TGTGCCAGCAGTTTCGGGACAGGGATGGGCTACACCTTC.